This T cell receptor (beta chain) originates from a study of vaccination and CD4 T cells after COVID-19. The treatment here: 10-day PBMC culture with coronavirus spike peptide pools or control peptides (ViraFEST assay). Sequenced with the Oncomine TCR Beta short-read assay was DNA taken from cultured CD4+ T cells. From the PCR reads, TCRdb called clonotypes with MiXCR, one entry per CDR3 protein. The sample carries about 21,000 distinct CDR3 sequences, under 75% recorded once. As to this clonotype: Its antigen is as yet unknown.

Sequenced sample: CD4+ T cells from blood, cultured in vitro. This TCR was sampled from a human donor who had recovered from COVID-19.

The CDR3 DNA is TGCGCCAGCAGCCCACGGACTACTCCTGGGGCCAACGTCCTGACTTTC. Translation gives CASSPRTTPGANVLTF. V and J are TRBV5-1 and TRBJ2-6; TRBD2 is a possible D gene (6 bases). The CDR3 consists of 16 residues. Germline lookup yields CDR1 SGHRS and CDR2 YFSETQ. Trimming removed 4 bases at V and 2 bases at J, with 13 bases between.